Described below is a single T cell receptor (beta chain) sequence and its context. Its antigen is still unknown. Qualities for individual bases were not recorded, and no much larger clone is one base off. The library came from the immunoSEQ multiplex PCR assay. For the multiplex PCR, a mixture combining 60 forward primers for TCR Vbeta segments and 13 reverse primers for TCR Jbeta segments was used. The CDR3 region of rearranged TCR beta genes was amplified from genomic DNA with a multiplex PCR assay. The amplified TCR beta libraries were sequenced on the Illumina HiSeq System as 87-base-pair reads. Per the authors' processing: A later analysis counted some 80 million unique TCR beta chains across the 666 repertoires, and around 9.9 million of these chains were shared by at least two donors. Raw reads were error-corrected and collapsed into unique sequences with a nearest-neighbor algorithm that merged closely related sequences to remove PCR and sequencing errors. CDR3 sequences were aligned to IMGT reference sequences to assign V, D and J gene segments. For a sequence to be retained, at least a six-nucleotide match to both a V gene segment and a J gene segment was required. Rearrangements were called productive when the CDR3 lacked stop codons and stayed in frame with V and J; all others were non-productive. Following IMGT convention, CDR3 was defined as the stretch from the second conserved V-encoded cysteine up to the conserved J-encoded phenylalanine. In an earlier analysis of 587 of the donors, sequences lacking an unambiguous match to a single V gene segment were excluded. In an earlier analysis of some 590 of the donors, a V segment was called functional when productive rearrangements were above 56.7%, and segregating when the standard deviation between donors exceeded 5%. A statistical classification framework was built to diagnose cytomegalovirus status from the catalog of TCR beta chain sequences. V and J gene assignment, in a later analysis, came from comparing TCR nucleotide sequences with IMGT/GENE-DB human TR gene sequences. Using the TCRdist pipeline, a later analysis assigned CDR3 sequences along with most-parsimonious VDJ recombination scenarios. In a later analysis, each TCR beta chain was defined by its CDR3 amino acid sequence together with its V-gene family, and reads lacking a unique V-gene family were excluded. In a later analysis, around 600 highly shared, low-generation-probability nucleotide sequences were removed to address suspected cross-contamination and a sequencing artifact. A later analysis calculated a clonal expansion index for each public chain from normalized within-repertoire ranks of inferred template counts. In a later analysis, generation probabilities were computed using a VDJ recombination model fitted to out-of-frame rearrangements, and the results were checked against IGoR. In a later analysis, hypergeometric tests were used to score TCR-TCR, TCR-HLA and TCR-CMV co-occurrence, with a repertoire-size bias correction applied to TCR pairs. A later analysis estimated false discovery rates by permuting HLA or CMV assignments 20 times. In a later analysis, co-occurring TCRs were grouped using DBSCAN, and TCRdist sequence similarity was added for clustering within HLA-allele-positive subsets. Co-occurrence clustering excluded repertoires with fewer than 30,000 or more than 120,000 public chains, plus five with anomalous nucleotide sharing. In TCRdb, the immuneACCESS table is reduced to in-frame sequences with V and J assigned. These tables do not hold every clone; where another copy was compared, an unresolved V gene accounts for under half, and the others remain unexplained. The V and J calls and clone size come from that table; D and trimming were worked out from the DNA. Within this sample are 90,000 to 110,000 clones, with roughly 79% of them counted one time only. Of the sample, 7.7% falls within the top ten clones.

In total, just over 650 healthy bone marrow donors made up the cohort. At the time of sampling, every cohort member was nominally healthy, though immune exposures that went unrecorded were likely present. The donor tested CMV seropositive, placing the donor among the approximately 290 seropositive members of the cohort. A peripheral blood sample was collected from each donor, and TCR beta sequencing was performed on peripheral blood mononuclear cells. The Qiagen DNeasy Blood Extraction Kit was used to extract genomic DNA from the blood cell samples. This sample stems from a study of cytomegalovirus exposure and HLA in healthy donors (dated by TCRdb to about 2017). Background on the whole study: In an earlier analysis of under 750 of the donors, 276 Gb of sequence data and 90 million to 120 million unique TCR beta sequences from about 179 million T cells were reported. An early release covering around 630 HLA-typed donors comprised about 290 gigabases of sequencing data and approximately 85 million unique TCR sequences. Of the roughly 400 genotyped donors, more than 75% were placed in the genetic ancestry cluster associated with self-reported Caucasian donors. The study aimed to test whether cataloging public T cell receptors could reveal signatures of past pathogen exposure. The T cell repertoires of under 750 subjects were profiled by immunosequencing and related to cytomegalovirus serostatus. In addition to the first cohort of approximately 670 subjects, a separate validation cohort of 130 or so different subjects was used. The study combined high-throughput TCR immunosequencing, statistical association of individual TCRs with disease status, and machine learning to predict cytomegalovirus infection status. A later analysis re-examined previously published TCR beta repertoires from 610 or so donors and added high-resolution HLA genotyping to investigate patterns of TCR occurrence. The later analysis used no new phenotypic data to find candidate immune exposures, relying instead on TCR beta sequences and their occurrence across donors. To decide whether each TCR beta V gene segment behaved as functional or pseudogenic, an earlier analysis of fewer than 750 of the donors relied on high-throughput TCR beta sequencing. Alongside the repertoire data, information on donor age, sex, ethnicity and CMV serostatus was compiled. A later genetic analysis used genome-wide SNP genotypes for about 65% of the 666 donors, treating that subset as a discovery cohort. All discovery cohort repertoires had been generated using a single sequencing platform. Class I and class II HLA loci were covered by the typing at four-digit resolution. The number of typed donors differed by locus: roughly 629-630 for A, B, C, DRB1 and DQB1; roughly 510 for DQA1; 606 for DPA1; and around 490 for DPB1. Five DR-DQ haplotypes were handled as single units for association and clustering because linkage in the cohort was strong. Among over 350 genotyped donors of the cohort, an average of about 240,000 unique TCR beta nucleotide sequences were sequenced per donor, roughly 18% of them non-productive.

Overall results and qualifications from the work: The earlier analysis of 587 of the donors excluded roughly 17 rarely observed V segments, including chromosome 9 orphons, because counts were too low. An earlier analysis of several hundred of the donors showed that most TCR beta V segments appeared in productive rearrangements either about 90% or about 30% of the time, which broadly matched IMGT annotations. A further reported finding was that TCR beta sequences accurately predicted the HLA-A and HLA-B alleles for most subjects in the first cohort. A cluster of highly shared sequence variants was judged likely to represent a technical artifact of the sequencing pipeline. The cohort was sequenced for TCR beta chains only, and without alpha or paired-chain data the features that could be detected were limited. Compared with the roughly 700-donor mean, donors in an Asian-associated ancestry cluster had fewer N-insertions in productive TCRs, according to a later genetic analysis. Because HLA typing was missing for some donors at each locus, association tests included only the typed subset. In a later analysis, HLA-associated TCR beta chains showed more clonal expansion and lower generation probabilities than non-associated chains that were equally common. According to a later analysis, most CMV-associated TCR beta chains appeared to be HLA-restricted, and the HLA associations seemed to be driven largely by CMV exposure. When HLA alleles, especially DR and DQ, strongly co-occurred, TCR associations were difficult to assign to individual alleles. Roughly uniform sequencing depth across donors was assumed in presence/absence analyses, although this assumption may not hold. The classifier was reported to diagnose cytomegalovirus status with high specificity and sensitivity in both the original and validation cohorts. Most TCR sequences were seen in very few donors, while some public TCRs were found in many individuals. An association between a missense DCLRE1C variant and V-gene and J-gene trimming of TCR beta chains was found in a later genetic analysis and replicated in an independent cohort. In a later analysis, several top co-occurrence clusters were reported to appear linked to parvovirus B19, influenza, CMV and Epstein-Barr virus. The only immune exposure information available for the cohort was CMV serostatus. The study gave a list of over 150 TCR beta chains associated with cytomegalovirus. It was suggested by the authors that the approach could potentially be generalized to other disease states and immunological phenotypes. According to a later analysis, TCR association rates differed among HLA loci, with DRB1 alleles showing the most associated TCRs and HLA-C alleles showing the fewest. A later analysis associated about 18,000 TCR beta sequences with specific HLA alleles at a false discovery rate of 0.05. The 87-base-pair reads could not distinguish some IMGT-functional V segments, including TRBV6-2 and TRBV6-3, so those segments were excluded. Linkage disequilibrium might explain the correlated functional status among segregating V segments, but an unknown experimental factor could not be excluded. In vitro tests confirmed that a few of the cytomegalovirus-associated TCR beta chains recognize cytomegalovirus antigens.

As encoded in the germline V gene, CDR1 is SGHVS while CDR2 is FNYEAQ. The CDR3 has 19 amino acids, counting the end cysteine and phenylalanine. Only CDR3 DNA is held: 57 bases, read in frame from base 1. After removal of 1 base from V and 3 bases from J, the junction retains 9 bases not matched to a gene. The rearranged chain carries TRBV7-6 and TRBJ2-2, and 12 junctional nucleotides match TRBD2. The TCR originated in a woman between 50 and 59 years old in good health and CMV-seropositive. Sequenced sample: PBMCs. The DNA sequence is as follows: TGTGCCAGCAGCTTAGTGGCTAGCGGGAGGGCCCCGTACACCGGGGAGCTGTTTTTT. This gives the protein CASSLVASGRAPYTGELFF.